This is a list of T cell receptor beta chains from one sample in a study of cytomegalovirus exposure and HLA in healthy donors. Sequencing used immunoSEQ multiplex PCR; TCRdb keeps in-frame clones, though not all of them. The sample lists around 280,000 clones; 80% to 90% were seen once. The sequencing sample was made of PBMCs. The source is a woman between 18 and 29 years old in good health and CMV-seronegative. Both conserved end residues are part of each CDR3. The D gene is left open where the match is weak. Where a row states a size, it is once, few, many or the class of an expanded clone; other rows omit it.

>-|TRBJ2-2|TRBV27|-
CASSKGAGELFF
TGTGCCAGCAGTAAGGGGGCCGGGGAGCTGTTTTTT
>few|TRBJ1-2|TRBV5-4|-
CASSFKFSGYTF
TGTGCCAGCAGCTTTAAGTTTAGCGGCTACACCTTC
>-|TRBJ1-3|TRBV5-4|-
CASSFSNSGNTIYF
TGTGCCAGCAGCTTTTCAAACTCTGGAAACACCATATATTTT
>once|TRBJ1-1|TRBV6-1|-
CASRHSGVGTEAFF
TGTGCCAGCAGACATTCAGGGGTAGGGACTGAAGCTTTCTTT
>-|TRBJ1-2|TRBV28|-
CAQGRGGVSYTF
TGTGCCCAGGGGAGGGGAGGGGTAAGCTACACCTTC
>once|TRBJ2-1|TRBV18|TRBD2
CASSPPGLAGGPFVNEQFF
TGTGCCAGCTCACCACCGGGTCTAGCGGGGGGGCCTTTTGTCAATGAGCAGTTCTTC
>-|TRBJ1-6|TRBV29-1|-
CSVSEGPGNNSPLHF
TGCAGCGTGTCGGAGGGTCCTGGGAATAATTCCCCCCTCCACTTT
>-|TRBJ2-1|TRBV19|TRBD2
CASSVRGLAGAGRNEQFF
TGTGCCAGTAGTGTTAGGGGGCTAGCGGGGGCCGGTCGCAATGAGCAGTTCTTC
>once|TRBJ2-7|TRBV7-8|-
CASNEGGSYEQYF
TGTGCCAGCAATGAGGGGGGGAGCTACGAGCAGTACTTC
>-|TRBJ1-5|TRBV6-5|-
CASSIGGFEPQHF
TGTGCCAGCTCCATCGGCGGATTTGAGCCCCAGCATTTT
>-|TRBJ2-3|TRBV9|TRBD1
CASSVEGTGLADTQYF
TGTGCCAGCAGCGTAGAGGGGACAGGGTTGGCAGATACGCAGTATTTT
>-|TRBJ2-7|TRBV29-1|-
CSVEETREQYF
TGCAGCGTTGAAGAAACGAGGGAGCAGTACTTC
>-|TRBJ1-1|TRBV9|TRBD1
CASSVQGADTEAFF
TGTGCCAGCAGCGTGCAGGGGGCCGACACTGAAGCTTTCTTT
>-|TRBJ2-1|TRBV10-1|-
CASSERRGPYNEQFF
TGCGCCAGCAGTGAGAGGAGAGGGCCTTACAATGAGCAGTTCTTC
>-|TRBJ1-2|TRBV27|-
CASSSTAGLLNNYGYTF
TGTGCCAGCAGTTCTACGGCAGGGCTCCTCAATAACTATGGCTACACCTTC
>-|TRBJ1-3|TRBV5-4|TRBD1
CASSPRTGEIYF
TGTGCCAGCAGCCCCCGGACAGGGGAAATATATTTT
>-|TRBJ2-1|TRBV27|TRBD2
CASRGRLAGGLGEQFF
TGTGCCAGCAGGGGGCGGCTAGCGGGGGGGCTGGGTGAGCAGTTCTTC
>few|TRBJ2-7|TRBV27|-
CASSSTSRFYEQYF
TGTGCCAGCAGTTCGACTAGTAGGTTTTACGAGCAGTACTTC
>-|TRBJ2-7|TRBV9|-
CASSVESGFSYEQYF
TGTGCCAGCAGCGTAGAGTCAGGGTTCTCCTACGAGCAGTACTTC
>-|TRBJ1-5|TRBV6-1|-
CASKSQGNQPQHF
TGTGCCAGCAAGAGTCAGGGAAATCAGCCCCAGCATTTT
>few|TRBJ1-1|TRBV4-1|TRBD1
CASSEGQMNTEAFF
TGCGCCAGCAGCGAGGGACAGATGAACACTGAAGCTTTCTTT
>once|TRBJ2-3|TRBV7-9|TRBD2
CASSLAGTTKDTQYF
TGTGCCAGCAGCTTAGCAGGGACTACAAAAGATACGCAGTATTTT
>-|TRBJ2-1|TRBV4-1|-
CASSQAGNNGQFF
TGCGCCAGCAGTCAAGCAGGGAACAATGGGCAGTTCTTC
>-|TRBJ2-7|TRBV5-1|-
CASSRDSYEQYF
TGCGCCAGCAGCCGGGACTCCTACGAGCAGTACTTC
>-|TRBJ2-2|TRBV7-9|TRBD2
CASIIAQTSGINTGELFF
TGTGCCAGCATCATTGCCCAGACTAGCGGAATAAACACCGGGGAGCTGTTTTTT
>few|TRBJ2-1|TRBV4-1|TRBD1
CASSPWGQGYEQFF
TGCGCCAGCAGCCCATGGGGACAGGGGTATGAGCAGTTCTTC
>few|TRBJ2-7|TRBV11-1|-
CASSLNYEQYF
TGTGCCAGCAGCCTAAACTACGAGCAGTACTTC
>-|TRBJ2-3|TRBV30|-
CAWNRGGGIKRGTDTQYF
TGTGCCTGGAACCGGGGAGGGGGGATAAAAAGGGGCACAGATACGCAGTATTTT
>-|TRBJ2-5|TRBV5-4|-
CASSPDSRETQYF
TGTGCCAGCAGCCCGGACAGTAGAGAGACCCAGTACTTC
>-|TRBJ1-2|TRBV11-2|-
CASRFRDDSNYGYTF
TGTGCCAGCAGGTTCCGGGATGACTCTAACTATGGCTACACCTTC
>-|TRBJ2-5|TRBV5-6|-
CASSLGTVQETQYF
TGTGCCAGCAGCTTGGGGACAGTTCAAGAGACCCAGTACTTC
>-|TRBJ2-1|TRBV7-3|TRBD1
CASSLGGTGPNNEQFF
TGTGCCAGCAGCTTAGGCGGGACAGGGCCGAACAATGAGCAGTTCTTC
>-|TRBJ2-3|TRBV30|TRBD2
CAWSGGSGGAFHTQYF
TGTGCCTGGAGTGGGGGTAGCGGGGGGGCTTTCCATACGCAGTATTTT
>-|TRBJ1-5|TRBV21-1|-
CASKIQGCNQPQHF
TGTGCCAGCAAGATTCAGGGTTGCAATCAGCCCCAGCATTTT
>-|TRBJ2-3|TRBV6-4|TRBD1
CASRRQGPHLSSTDTQYF
TGTGCCAGCCGCCGACAGGGGCCCCACCTATCCAGCACAGATACGCAGTATTTT
>-|TRBJ1-1|TRBV11-2|TRBD1
CASNSFNRQGNEAFF
TGTGCCAGCAACTCCTTTAATAGACAGGGGAATGAAGCTTTCTTT
>-|TRBJ1-1|TRBV9|-
CASSAPTRGEAFF
TGTGCCAGCAGCGCCCCCACCCGAGGTGAAGCTTTCTTT
>once|TRBJ1-1|TRBV6-6|TRBD1
CASSRDRVRNTEAFF
TGTGCCAGCAGTAGGGACAGGGTGAGGAACACTGAAGCTTTCTTT
>few|TRBJ2-7|TRBV7-9|TRBD1
CASSSATGSYEQYF
TGTGCCAGCAGCTCCGCGACAGGGTCCTACGAGCAGTACTTC
>-|TRBJ2-1|TRBV2|TRBD1
CANLGTGVYNEQFF
TGTGCCAACCTCGGGACAGGGGTATACAATGAGCAGTTCTTC
>-|TRBJ2-7|TRBV2|TRBD2
CASKESGGPAYEQYF
TGTGCCAGCAAGGAGAGCGGGGGGCCCGCCTACGAGCAGTACTTC
>-|TRBJ1-5|TRBV19|TRBD1
CASSPTGGGNQPQHF
TGTGCCAGTAGTCCTACAGGGGGCGGGAATCAGCCCCAGCATTTT
>-|TRBJ2-6|TRBV5-1|-
CASSAEGGRGANVLTF
TGCGCCAGCAGCGCGGAGGGGGGGCGAGGGGCCAACGTCCTGACTTTC
>-|TRBJ2-3|TRBV10-3|-
CAISGTIRGDTQYF
TGTGCCATCAGTGGGACCATCCGGGGGGATACGCAGTATTTT
>-|TRBJ2-5|TRBV7-9|TRBD2
CASSSTSGGDWETQYF
TGTGCCAGCAGCTCCACTAGCGGGGGGGACTGGGAGACCCAGTACTTC
>once|TRBJ1-2|TRBV7-2|-
CASSLGRPYGYTF
TGTGCCAGCAGCTTAGGCAGGCCCTATGGCTACACCTTC
>-|TRBJ1-5|TRBV5-8|TRBD1
CASSLLAGTGINQPQHF
TGTGCCAGCAGCTTGTTAGCCGGGACAGGGATTAATCAGCCCCAGCATTTT
>-|TRBJ2-2|TRBV30|TRBD2
CAWRGGVTGELFF
TGTGCCTGGAGGGGGGGGGTCACCGGGGAGCTGTTTTTT
>-|TRBJ1-2|TRBV5-1|TRBD1
CASSFLQGTHGYTF
TGCGCCAGCAGCTTTCTACAGGGGACCCATGGCTACACCTTC
>-|TRBJ2-7|TRBV2|TRBD1
CASSEQGARLTSYEQYF
TGTGCCAGCAGTGAACAGGGGGCCCGGCTTACATCCTACGAGCAGTACTTC